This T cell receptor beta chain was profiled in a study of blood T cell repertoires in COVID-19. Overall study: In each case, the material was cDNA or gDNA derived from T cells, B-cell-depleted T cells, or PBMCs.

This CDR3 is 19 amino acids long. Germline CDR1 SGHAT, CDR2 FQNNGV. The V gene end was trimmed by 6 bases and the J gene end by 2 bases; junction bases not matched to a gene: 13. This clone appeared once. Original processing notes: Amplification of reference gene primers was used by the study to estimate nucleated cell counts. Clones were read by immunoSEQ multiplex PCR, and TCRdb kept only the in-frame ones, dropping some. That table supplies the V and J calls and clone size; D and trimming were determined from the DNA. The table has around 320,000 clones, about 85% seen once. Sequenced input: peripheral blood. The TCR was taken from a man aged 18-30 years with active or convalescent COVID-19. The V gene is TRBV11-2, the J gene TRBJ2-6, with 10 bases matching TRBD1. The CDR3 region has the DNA TGTGCCAGCAGACGACCGGGACAGGGGATTAGCACTGGGGCCAACGTCCTGACTTTC. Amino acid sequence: CASRRPGQGISTGANVLTF.